This TCR beta chain originates from a study of beta chain features in type 1 diabetes. What was sequenced were expressed TCRB transcripts, since all of the isolated RNA had been reverse transcribed. Profiled with immunoSEQ multiplex PCR; TCRdb holds only in-frame clones, not every one. The sample holds about half a million clones, over 25% seen once. Study-wide results and caveats: Type 1 diabetes patients had TCRB CDR3s that were shorter (moderately but significantly so) in all four CD4+ subsets. VDJ junctions sequenced from type 1 diabetes patients showed fewer insertions and more deletions.

V was cut by 6 bases and J by 2 bases, with 16 bases left in between. Germline CDR1 and CDR2: LNHDA and SQIVND (reference sequence). There are 16 residues in the CDR3. Of note for this clone: The target antigen is unknown.

The sequenced sample consisted of naive CD4+ T cells from blood. V is TRBV19 and J is TRBJ2-2, with D possibly being TRBD2 (5 bases). The clonotype originates from a man aged 18 to 30 in good health. CDR3 in DNA: TGTGCCAGTAGCCAGTCGCGGGCGGCCAACACCGGGGAGCTGTTTTTT. As protein: CASSQSRAANTGELFF.